The rows below give T cell receptor beta chains drawn from one sample of a study of OX40 agonist ivuxolimab in advanced cancers. Method: immunoSEQ multiplex PCR; TCRdb's copy keeps in-frame clones and lacks some. Counted here are some 70,000 clones, 70% to 90% occurring once; the ten biggest clones make up roughly 1.3%. The sample in question was CD4+ or CD8+ T cells sorted from blood, obtained in a trial of the OX40 agonist ivuxolimab. The receptors were sampled from an adult with an advanced solid tumor such as melanoma, head and neck, liver or kidney cancer. The CDR3 runs from the conserved cysteine through the conserved F or W. D genes are given only for firm matches. Rows give clone size only sometimes, using once, few, many, or a class for an expanded clone.

clone_size: NA; d_call: NA; v_call: TRBV28; j_call: TRBJ2-1; cdr3_nt: TGTGCCAGCAGTTCTGGGGCAGTTCCGCAGTTCTTC; cdr3_aa: CASSSGAVPQFF
clone_size: NA; d_call: NA; v_call: TRBV6-5; j_call: TRBJ2-3; cdr3_nt: TGTGCCAGCAGTTACTCGATAAGCGGGAGCACAGATACGCAGTATTTT; cdr3_aa: CASSYSISGSTDTQYF
clone_size: once; d_call: TRBD2; v_call: TRBV4-1; j_call: TRBJ2-1; cdr3_nt: TGCGCCAGCAGCCAAGCCGGGACTAGCGGGGGGTACAATGAGCAGTTCTTC; cdr3_aa: CASSQAGTSGGYNEQFF
clone_size: once; d_call: TRBD1; v_call: TRBV7-3; j_call: TRBJ2-2; cdr3_nt: TGTGCCAGCAGCGTACAGGGGGGCAACACCGGGGAGCTGTTTTTT; cdr3_aa: CASSVQGGNTGELFF
clone_size: NA; d_call: NA; v_call: TRBV9; j_call: TRBJ2-1; cdr3_nt: TGTGCCAGCAGCACCAACGGGGGACCGGCCAATGAGCAGTTCTTC; cdr3_aa: CASSTNGGPANEQFF
clone_size: NA; d_call: NA; v_call: TRBV2; j_call: TRBJ2-2; cdr3_nt: TGTGCCAGCAGCGAACAGGGGGGGTTGACCGGGGAGCTGTTTTTT; cdr3_aa: CASSEQGGLTGELFF
clone_size: NA; d_call: NA; v_call: TRBV6-5; j_call: TRBJ2-2; cdr3_nt: TGTGCCAGCAGTTCTTTCTCTGCCGGGGAGCTGTTTTTT; cdr3_aa: CASSSFSAGELFF
clone_size: NA; d_call: NA; v_call: TRBV7-2; j_call: TRBJ2-2; cdr3_nt: TGTGCCAGCAGCTGGGGACAGAACACCGGGGAGCTGTTTTTT; cdr3_aa: CASSWGQNTGELFF
clone_size: NA; d_call: NA; v_call: TRBV2; j_call: TRBJ1-5; cdr3_nt: TGTGCCAGCAACGAGGTAGGCGGTTCCAATCAGCCCCAGCATTTT; cdr3_aa: CASNEVGGSNQPQHF
clone_size: NA; d_call: NA; v_call: TRBV6-6; j_call: TRBJ1-2; cdr3_nt: TGTGCCAGCAGTTCGGACGAGGCTGGCTACACCTTC; cdr3_aa: CASSSDEAGYTF